The T cell receptor beta chain under discussion was sequenced for a study of T cells in women clearing cervical HPV infection. At the level of the study: Cases were women with histologically confirmed HPV16-related CIN3 or worse, including a couple of invasive cancers. Study conclusions and caveats: CIN3+ cases had significantly higher TCR richness than controls; evenness did not differ.

CDR3 length equals 14 residues. Germline CDR1 is DFQATT and CDR2 is SNEGSKA (reference sequence). Concerning this clone: Antigen: not known. With the read ending 3 residues before the CDR3 end, the germline J gene is used to fill in that end.

Assay: immunoSEQ multiplex PCR; the TCRdb copy retains only in-frame clones and omits some. This sample's table reports around 39,000 clones. This sequence joins TRBV20-1 and TRBJ2-2, with D perhaps TRBD1 (5 bases). This clonotype originated in a woman between 18 and 69 years old with a cervical HPV16 infection that either progressed to CIN3+ or cleared (not recorded which). Specimen: blood buffy coat. CDR3 protein: CSARDPSGANVLFF. The sequenced part of the CDR3 DNA is TGCAGTGCTAGGGACCCCTCTGGGGCCAACGTG.